One sample yielded the 12 T cell receptor beta chains listed below, sequenced in a study of cytomegalovirus exposure and HLA in healthy donors. PCR was performed using 60 Vbeta and 13 Jbeta primers. Measured with immunoSEQ multiplex PCR; TCRdb has only the in-frame clones, and not every one. Listed are 200,000 to 250,000 clones; about 1% falls within the top ten. Sequenced: PBMCs. These receptors were collected from a woman aged 25 to 45 in good health and CMV-seropositive.

The J gene is TRBJ2-2, the V gene TRBV7-2; TRBD1 is a possible D gene (6 bases). The CDR3 extends over 15 amino acids. Trimming stripped 4 bases from V and 0 bases from J, with 9 bases between. CDR1 and CDR2 from the germline V gene are SGHTA and FQGNSA. CDR3 bases: TGTGCCAGCAGCTCCTGGACAGCGAACACCGGGGAGCTGTTTTTT. Translation: CASSSWTANTGELFF.

This sequence joins TRBV4-1 and TRBJ1-1, with D unresolved. V lost 0 bases, J lost 4 bases, and 15 bases lay in between. The CDR3 covers 16 residues. The V gene's germline CDR1 is MGHRA and CDR2 YSYEKL. The CDR3 sequence is CASSQDSRNGSTEAFF. The CDR3, as DNA: TGCGCCAGCAGCCAAGATAGCAGGAATGGGAGCACTGAAGCTTTCTTT.

The J gene is TRBJ1-5, the V gene TRBV5-1; weak D call: TRBD1 (5 bases). Germline assignment: CDR1 SGHRS and CDR2 YFSETQ. V dropped 2 bases and J dropped 5 bases, with 11 bases sitting between them. The CDR3 is 14 amino acids. The CDR3 nucleotides are TGCGCCAGCAGCTTTCAGGGCGATGATCAGCCCCAGCATTTT. This encodes CASSFQGDDQPQHF.

The genes are TRBV5-1 and TRBJ2-2; 11 bases map to TRBD2. Germline trimming cut 4 bases from V and 4 bases from J; bases unmatched to any gene: 9. The CDR3 has 17 amino acids. Germline CDR1 reads SGHRS; CDR2 reads YFSETQ. The CDR3 region is CASSPPGLAATTGELFF. The DNA for the CDR3 is TGCGCCAGCAGCCCTCCGGGACTAGCGGCCACCACCGGGGAGCTGTTTTTT.

The chain is built from TRBV6-5 and TRBJ1-5; possible D gene TRBD1, 5 bases. Trimming took 6 bases from V and 3 from J, leaving 9 bases between them. Germline CDR1 reads MNHEY; CDR2 reads SVGAGI. The CDR3 extends over 13 amino acids. The CDR3 DNA reads TGTGCCAGCAGGGCAGGGTTCAATCAGCCCCAGCATTTT. Translation gives CASRAGFNQPQHF.

This chain connects TRBV6-1 to TRBJ2-3, with D hard to call. CDR3 length equals 17 residues. The V end was cut by 3 bases, the J end by 4 bases, with 20 bases between. Germline lookup yields CDR1 MNHNS and CDR2 SASEGT. The DNA of the CDR3 is TGTGCCAGCAGTGATGTATACGGTGGAGATACGGCAGATACGCAGTATTTT. Protein: CASSDVYGGDTADTQYF.

The chain is built from TRBV18 and TRBJ1-1; 8 bases match TRBD1. V was clipped by 3 bases and J by 4 bases; unmatched bases: 7. This CDR3 comprises 15 residues. Germline CDR1 is KGHSH and CDR2 is LQKENI. CDR3 nucleotide sequence: TGTGCCAGCTCACCTACGACAGGGGAGATCACTGAAGCTTTCTTT. It codes for CASSPTTGEITEAFF. Looking up the rest from reference TRBV18 and TRBJ1-1 gives the full variable domain: NAGVMQNPRHLVRRRGQEARLRCSPMKGHSHVYWYRQLPEEGLKFMVYLQKENIIDESGMPKERFSAEFPKEGPSILRIQQVVRGDSAAYFCASSPTTGEITEAFFGQGTRLTVV.

This sequence joins TRBV9 and TRBJ1-4, with D maybe TRBD1 (5 bases). The V and J ends lost 1 base and 6 bases respectively, with 16 bases between them. The CDR3 is 16 residues long. Per the germline V gene, CDR1 is SGDLS and CDR2 is YYNGEE. CDR3 bases: TGTGCCAGCAGCGTAAACTGGGGGGGGATAGATGAAAAACTGTTTTTT. The encoded protein is CASSVNWGGIDEKLFF.

The chain combines TRBV7-9 with TRBJ1-4, with 8 bases fitting TRBD1. Germline values: CDR1 SEHNR, CDR2 FQNEAQ (reference sequence). This CDR3 comprises 16 residues. V lost 3 bases, J lost 8 bases, and 11 bases stayed unmatched. CDR3 sequence (DNA): TGTGCCAGCAGCTTCTTTGCCGGGACAGGCCACGAAAAACTGTTTTTT. This gives the protein CASSFFAGTGHEKLFF.

This chain uses TRBV27 with TRBJ2-1; 7 bases map to TRBD2. The CDR3 is 13 amino acids. J was trimmed by 3 bases and V by 7 bases; bases with no gene match: 3. Per the germline V gene, CDR1 is MNHEY and CDR2 is SMNVEV (reference sequence). The CDR3 nucleotides are TGTGCCAGCAAGCCTAGCGGCTACAATGAGCAGTTCTTC. Translated: CASKPSGYNEQFF.

This chain links TRBV7-7 with TRBJ2-1, with D possibly being TRBD2 (5 bases). Trimming took 1 base from V and 9 from J, leaving 10 bases between them. Germline assignment: CDR1 SSHAT and CDR2 FNYEAQ (reference sequence). The CDR3 loop spans 13 amino acids. CDR3 amino acids: CASSLVGEGEQFF. CDR3 nucleotide sequence: TGTGCCAGCAGCTTAGTCGGCGAGGGTGAGCAGTTCTTC.

This chain uses TRBV6-5 with TRBJ2-5, with 10 bases fitting TRBD1. The length of the CDR3 is 16 residues. Germline trimming cut 2 bases from V and 2 bases from J; bases unmatched to any gene: 5. CDR1 is MNHEY, CDR2 SVGAGI, per germline. CDR3 protein: CASSYPPGQGQETQYF. CDR3 in DNA: TGTGCCAGCAGTTACCCACCGGGACAGGGGCAAGAGACCCAGTACTTC.